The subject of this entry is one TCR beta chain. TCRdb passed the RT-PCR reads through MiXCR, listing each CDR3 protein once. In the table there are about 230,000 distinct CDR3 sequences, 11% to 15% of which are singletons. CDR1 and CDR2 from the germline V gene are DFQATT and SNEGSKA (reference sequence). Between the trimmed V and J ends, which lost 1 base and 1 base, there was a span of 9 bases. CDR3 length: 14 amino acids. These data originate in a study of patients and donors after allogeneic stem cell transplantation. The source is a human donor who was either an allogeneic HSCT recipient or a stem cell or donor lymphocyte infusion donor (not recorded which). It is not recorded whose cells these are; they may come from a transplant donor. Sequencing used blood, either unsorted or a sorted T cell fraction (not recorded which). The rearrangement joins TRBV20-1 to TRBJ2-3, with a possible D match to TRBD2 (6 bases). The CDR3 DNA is TGCAGTGCTAGAGGGGAGGACCGCACAGATACGCAGTATTTT. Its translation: CSARGEDRTDTQYF.